The entry below describes one T cell receptor beta chain. The antigen remains undetermined. Carried by the TCR beta cDNA libraries were unique molecular identifiers. TCRdb fed the PCR reads into MiXCR, producing one record per CDR3 protein. The table shows about 820,000 distinct CDR3 sequences, with about 50% occurring only once. The germline CDR1 and CDR2 sequences are MNHEY and SVGAGI. This CDR3 contains 15 residues. V was shortened by 2 bases and J by 7 bases, with 18 bases between the two germline ends. This entry belongs to a study of post-analysis software for immune sequencing data. General study results and limits: Normalized Chao1 diversity was significantly reduced in patients versus controls. Patients had higher frequencies than controls of roughly five TRBV segments, including TRBV5-6, TRBV5-1 and TRBV20-1.

Source material: blood. The V call is TRBV6-5, the J call TRBJ2-7; D is perhaps TRBD2 (6 bases). The origin of this receptor is a girl aged 10 to 17 with multiple sclerosis. CDR3 DNA sequence: TGTGCCAGCAGTTACGGAGCGGGTCCCGGGAATGAGCAGTACTTC. Protein: CASSYGAGPGNEQYF.